The clone carrying this TCR beta chain was counted ten times or more. Germline CDR1 reads SEHNR; CDR2 reads FQNEAQ (reference sequence). Trimming removed 1 base at V and 5 bases at J, with 15 bases between. The CDR3 is made up of 17 amino acids. The source of the sample is a study of early T cells in non-severe SARS-CoV-2 infection. TCRdb reprocessed the 5' RACE reads via MiXCR and lists one record per CDR3 protein. The sample contains 65,000 to 90,000 distinct CDR3 sequences, more than 10% of which appear only once. The sample comprised whole blood. This rearrangement joins TRBV7-9 to TRBJ1-6, with D perhaps TRBD1 (5 bases). The clonotype originates from an adult who was a healthcare worker with PCR-confirmed SARS-CoV-2 infection or an uninfected control (not recorded which). CDR3 sequence: CASSLEGRGVNNSPLHF. The CDR3 nucleotides read TGTGCCAGCAGCTTAGAAGGGAGGGGCGTCAATAATTCACCCCTCCACTTT.